This T cell receptor beta chain was recovered during a study of blood T cell repertoires in COVID-19. As originally analysed: Reference gene primer amplification gave nucleated cell count estimates. Only in-frame clones appear in the TCRdb table, and some are missing; sequencing was by immunoSEQ multiplex PCR. V, J and clone size were drawn from that table, and D and trimming were deduced from the DNA. Here the sample spans around 400,000 clones, roughly nine tenths being singletons. The germline V gene has CDR1 SGHDN and CDR2 FVKESK. The CDR3 has 17 residues. The trim removed 4 bases at V and 9 bases at J, leaving 12 bases unmatched.

This chain uses TRBV14 with TRBJ2-1; 13 bases are shared with TRBD2. The clonotype was recovered from a middle-aged woman who had been exposed to COVID-19. The source material was PBMCs or T cells enriched from blood (not recorded which). In DNA, the CDR3 is TGTGCCAGCAGCCCCGGGTGGACTAGCGGGAGATCGGGTGAGCAGTTCTTC. This sequence encodes CASSPGWTSGRSGEQFF.